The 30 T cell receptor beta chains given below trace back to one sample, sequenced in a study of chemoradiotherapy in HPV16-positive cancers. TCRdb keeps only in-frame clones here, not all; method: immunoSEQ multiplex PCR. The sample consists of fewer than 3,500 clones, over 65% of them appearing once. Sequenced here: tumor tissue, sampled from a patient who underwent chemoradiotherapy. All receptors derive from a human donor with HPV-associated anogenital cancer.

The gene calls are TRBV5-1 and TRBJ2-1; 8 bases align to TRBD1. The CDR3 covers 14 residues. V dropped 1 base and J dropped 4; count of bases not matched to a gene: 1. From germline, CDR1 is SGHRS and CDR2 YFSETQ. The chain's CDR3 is CASSLQGAYNEQFF. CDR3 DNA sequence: TGCGCCAGCAGCTTGCAGGGGGCGTACAATGAGCAGTTCTTC.

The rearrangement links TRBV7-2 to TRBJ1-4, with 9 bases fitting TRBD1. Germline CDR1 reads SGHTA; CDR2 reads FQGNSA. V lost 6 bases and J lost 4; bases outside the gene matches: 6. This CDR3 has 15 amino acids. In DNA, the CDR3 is TGTGCCAGCAGTTTACAGGGGGCCCATAATGAAAAACTGTTTTTT. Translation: CASSLQGAHNEKLFF.

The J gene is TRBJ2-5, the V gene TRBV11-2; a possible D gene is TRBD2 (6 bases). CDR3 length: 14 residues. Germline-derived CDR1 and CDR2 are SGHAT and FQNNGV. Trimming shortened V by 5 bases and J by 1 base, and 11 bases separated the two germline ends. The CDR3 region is CASSPAGSQETQYF. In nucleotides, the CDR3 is TGTGCCAGCAGCCCAGCGGGCAGCCAAGAGACCCAGTACTTC.

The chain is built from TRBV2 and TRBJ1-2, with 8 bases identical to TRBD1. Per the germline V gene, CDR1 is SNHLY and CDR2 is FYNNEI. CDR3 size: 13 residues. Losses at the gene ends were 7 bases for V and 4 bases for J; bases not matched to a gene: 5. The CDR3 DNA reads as TGTGCCAGCACCGAGGACAGGGTCTATGGCTACACCTTC. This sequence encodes CASTEDRVYGYTF.

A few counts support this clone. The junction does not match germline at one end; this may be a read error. The CDR3 here is CASSPTRGGLFF. DNA of the CDR3: TGTGCCAGCAGCCCGACGCGGGGGGGGCTGTTTTTT. The chain has TRBV7-9 and TRBJ2-2; 9 bases are a match to TRBD2. The CDR3 covers 12 residues. Germline loops: CDR1 SEHNR, CDR2 FQNEAQ (reference sequence).

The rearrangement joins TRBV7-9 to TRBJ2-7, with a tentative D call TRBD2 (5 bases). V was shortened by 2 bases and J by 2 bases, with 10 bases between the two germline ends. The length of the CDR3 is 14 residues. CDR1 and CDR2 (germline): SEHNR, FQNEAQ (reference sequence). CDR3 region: CASSLFGVAYEQYF. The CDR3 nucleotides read TGTGCCAGCAGCTTATTCGGGGTTGCCTACGAGCAGTACTTC.

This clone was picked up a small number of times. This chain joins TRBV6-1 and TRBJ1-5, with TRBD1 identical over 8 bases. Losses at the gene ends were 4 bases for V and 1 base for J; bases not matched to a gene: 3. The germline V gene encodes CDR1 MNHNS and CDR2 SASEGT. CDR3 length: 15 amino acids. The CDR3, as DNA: TGTGCCAGCAGTGGGGACAGGTGGAGCAATCAGCCCCAGCATTTT. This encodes CASSGDRWSNQPQHF.

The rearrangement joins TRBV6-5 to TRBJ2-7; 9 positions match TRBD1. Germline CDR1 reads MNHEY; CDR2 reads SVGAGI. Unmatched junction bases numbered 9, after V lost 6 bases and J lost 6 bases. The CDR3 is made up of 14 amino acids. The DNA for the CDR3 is TGTGCCAGCAGAGCCGGGACAGGGAAGGGCGAGCAGTACTTC. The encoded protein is CASRAGTGKGEQYF.

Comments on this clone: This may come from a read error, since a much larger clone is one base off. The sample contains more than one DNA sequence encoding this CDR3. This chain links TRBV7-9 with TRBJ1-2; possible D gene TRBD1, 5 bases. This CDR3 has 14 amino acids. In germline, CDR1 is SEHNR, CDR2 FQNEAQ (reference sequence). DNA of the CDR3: TGTAGTGTGGTTCAGGGCAGGAGTAACTATGGCTACACCTTT. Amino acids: CSVVQGRSNYGYTF.

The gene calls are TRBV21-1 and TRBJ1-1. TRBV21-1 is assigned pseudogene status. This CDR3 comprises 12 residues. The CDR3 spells CASSKGESEAFF. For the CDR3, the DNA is TGTGCCAGCAGCAAAGGGGAAAGTGAAGCTTTCTTT.

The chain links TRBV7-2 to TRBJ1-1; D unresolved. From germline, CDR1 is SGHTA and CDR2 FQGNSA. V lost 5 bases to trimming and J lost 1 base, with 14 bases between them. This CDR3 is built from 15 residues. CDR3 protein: CASSPTPSPNTEAFF. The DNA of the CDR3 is TGTGCCAGCAGCCCAACGCCCAGCCCGAACACTGAAGCTTTCTTT.

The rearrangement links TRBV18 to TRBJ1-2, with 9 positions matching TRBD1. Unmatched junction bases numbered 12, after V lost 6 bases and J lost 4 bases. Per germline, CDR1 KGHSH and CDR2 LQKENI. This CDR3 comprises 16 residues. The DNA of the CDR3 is TGTGCCAGCTCGCCCGGGACAGGGACCTCTGGCTATGGCTACACCTTC. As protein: CASSPGTGTSGYGYTF.

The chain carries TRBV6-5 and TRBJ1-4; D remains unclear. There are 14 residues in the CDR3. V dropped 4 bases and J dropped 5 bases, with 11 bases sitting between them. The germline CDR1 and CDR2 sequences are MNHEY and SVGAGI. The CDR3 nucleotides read TGTGCCAGCAGTTCTTCTGGCCTGAATGAAAAACTGTTTTTT. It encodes CASSSSGLNEKLFF.

The CDR3, as DNA: TGTGCCAGCAGTTTCCCCCAGATGCGGGACACTGAAGCTTTCTTT. Translated, it gives CASSFPQMRDTEAFF. The gene calls are TRBV27 and TRBJ1-1; no firm D call. CDR3 length: 15 amino acids. The germline V gene encodes CDR1 MNHEY and CDR2 SMNVEV (reference sequence). V shed 3 bases and J shed 3 bases, with 14 bases lying between them.

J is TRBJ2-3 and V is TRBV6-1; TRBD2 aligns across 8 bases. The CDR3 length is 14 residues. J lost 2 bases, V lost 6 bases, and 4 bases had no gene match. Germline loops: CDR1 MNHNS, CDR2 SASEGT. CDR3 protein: CASSGTRHTDTQYF. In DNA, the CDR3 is TGTGCCAGCAGCGGGACTAGGCACACAGATACGCAGTATTTT.

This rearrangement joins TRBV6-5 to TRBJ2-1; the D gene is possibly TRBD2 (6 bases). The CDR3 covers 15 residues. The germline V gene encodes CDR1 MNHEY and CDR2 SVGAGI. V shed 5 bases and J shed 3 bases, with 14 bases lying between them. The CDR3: CASSSRTTRYNEQFF. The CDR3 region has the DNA TGTGCCAGCAGTAGCCGGACTACCCGCTACAATGAGCAGTTCTTC.

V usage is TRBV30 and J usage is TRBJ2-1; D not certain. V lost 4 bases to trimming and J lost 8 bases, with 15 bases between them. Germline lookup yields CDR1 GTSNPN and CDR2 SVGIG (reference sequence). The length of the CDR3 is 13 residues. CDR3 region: CAWNFYTGYEQFF. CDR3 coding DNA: TGTGCCTGGAATTTTTATACGGGCTATGAGCAGTTCTTC.

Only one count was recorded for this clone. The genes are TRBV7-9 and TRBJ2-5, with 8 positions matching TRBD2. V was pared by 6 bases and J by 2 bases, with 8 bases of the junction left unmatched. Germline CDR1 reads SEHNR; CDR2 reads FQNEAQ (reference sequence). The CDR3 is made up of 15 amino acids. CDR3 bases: TGTGCCAGCAGGCCCCCGGGAGGGCTACAAGAGACCCAGTACTTC. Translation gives CASRPPGGLQETQYF.

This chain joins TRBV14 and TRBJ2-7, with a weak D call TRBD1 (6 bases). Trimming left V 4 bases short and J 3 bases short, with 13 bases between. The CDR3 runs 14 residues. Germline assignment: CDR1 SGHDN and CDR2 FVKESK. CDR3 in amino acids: CASSLDSGLYEQYF. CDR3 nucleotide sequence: TGTGCCAGCAGCCTGGACAGCGGACTCTACGAGCAGTACTTC.

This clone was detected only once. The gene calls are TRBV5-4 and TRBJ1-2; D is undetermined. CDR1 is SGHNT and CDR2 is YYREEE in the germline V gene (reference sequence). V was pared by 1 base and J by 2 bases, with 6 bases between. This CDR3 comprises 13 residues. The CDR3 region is CASSLNRNYGYTF. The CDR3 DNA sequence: TGTGCCAGCAGCTTGAATAGGAACTATGGCTACACCTTC. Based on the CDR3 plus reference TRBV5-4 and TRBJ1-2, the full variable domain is ETGVTQSPTHLIKTRGQQVTLRCSSQSGHNTVSWYQQALGQGPQFIFQYYREEENGRGNFPPRFSGLQFPNYSSELNVNALELDDSALYLCASSLNRNYGYTFGSGTRLTVV.

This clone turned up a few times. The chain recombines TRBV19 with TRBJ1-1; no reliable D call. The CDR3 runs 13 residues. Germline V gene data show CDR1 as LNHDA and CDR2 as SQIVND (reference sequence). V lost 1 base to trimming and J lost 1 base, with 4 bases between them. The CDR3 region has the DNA TGTGCCAGTAGTATAGGCGGGAACACTGAAGCTTTCTTT. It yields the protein CASSIGGNTEAFF.

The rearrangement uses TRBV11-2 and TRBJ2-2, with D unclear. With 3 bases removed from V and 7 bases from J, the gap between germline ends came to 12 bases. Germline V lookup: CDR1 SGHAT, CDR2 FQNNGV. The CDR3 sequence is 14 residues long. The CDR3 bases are TGTGCCAGCAGCTTGAATTCCCTGGGCGGGGAGCTGTTTTTT. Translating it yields CASSLNSLGGELFF.

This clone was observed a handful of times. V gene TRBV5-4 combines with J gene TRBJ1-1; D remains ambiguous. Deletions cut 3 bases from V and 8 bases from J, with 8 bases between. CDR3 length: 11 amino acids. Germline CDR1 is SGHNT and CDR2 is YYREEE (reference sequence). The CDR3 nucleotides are TGTGCCAGCAGCTCGCAGGCCGAAGCTTTCTTT. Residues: CASSSQAEAFF. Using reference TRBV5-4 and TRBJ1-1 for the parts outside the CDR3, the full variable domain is ETGVTQSPTHLIKTRGQQVTLRCSSQSGHNTVSWYQQALGQGPQFIFQYYREEENGRGNFPPRFSGLQFPNYSSELNVNALELDDSALYLCASSSQAEAFFGQGTRLTVV.

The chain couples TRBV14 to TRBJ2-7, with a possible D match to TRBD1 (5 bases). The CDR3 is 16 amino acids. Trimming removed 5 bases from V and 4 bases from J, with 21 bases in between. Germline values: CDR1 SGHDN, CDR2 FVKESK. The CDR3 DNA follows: TGTGCCAGCAGCGAAACAGGCCGAGATCAGAGGTACGAGCAGTACTTC. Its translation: CASSETGRDQRYEQYF.

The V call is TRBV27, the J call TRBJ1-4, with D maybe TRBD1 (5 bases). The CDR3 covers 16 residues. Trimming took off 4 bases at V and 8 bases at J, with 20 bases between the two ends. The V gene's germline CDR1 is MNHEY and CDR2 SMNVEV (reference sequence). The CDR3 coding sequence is TGTGCCAGCAGTTCCCACCGGGGGGGTCGGGGGGAAAAACTGTTTTTT. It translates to CASSSHRGGRGEKLFF. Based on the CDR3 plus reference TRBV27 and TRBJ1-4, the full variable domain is EAQVTQNPRYLITVTGKKLTVTCSQNMNHEYMSWYRQDPGLGLRQIYYSMNVEVTDKGDVPEGYKVSRKEKRNFPLILESPSPNQTSLYFCASSSHRGGRGEKLFFGSGTQLSVL.

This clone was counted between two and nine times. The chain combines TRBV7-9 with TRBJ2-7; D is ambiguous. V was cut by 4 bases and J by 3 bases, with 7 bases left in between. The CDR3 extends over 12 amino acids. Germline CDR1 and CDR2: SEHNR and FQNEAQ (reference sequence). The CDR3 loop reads CASSSENYEQYF. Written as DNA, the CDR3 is TGTGCCAGCAGCTCTGAAAACTACGAGCAGTACTTC.

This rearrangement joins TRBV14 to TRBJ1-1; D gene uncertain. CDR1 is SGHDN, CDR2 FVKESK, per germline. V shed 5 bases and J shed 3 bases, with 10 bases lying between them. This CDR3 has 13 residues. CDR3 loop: CASSYGKDTEAFF. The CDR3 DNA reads TGTGCCAGCAGCTATGGTAAAGACACTGAAGCTTTCTTT.

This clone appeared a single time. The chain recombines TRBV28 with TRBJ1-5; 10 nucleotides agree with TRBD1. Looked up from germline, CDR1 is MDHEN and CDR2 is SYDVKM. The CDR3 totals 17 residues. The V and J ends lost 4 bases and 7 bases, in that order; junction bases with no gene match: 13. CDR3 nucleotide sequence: TGTGCCAGCAGTTGGGCCCGGACAGGGGGGGCTCGGCAGCCCCAGCATTTT. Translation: CASSWARTGGARQPQHF.

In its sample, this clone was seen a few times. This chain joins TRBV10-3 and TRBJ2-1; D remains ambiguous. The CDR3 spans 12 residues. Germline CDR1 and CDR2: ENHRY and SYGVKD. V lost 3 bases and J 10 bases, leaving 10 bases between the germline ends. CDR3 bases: TGTGCCATCAGTGACCCTAATAGGGAGCAGTTCTTC. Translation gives CAISDPNREQFF.

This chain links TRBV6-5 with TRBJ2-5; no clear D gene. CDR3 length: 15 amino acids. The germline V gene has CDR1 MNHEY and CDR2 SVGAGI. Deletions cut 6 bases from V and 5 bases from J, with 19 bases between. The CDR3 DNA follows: TGTGCCAGCAGCTACAACCGGGCCGGCGTGGAGACCCAGTACTTC. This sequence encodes CASSYNRAGVETQYF.